This T cell receptor beta chain is drawn from a study of blood T cell repertoires in COVID-19 (dated by TCRdb to 2019 to 2021). In the study overall: For ImmuneRACE Cohort 3, a participant was defined as recovered based on two consecutive negative NP/OP PCR tests, clearance by a healthcare professional, or resolution of symptoms. Collaborator samples came from the United States, Italy and Spain and covered acute and convalescent phases of COVID-19. The prospective study material was composed of cDNA or gDNA derived from T cells, B-cell-depleted T cells, or PBMCs. Subjects who had been exposed to COVID-19, were actively infected with it, or had recovered from it provided the deeply sampled blood TCRbeta repertoires that made up the dataset. The repertoires were made available in a free public database intended to serve as a resource for research on the immune response to SARS-CoV-2. Samples were obtained from the ongoing ImmuneRACE study (first 160 participants) and from over a thousand subjects provided by 6 global collaborators. Nearly every sample came with metadata listing a de-identified subject ID, COVID-19 status, age in years and sex. Where HLA class I and class II types were available, the types were taken from metadata supplied by the sample provider, not from assay-based typing.

As for this clone: Its antigen is still unknown. Base qualities are missing; no much larger clone stands one base away.

TCRbeta CDR3 regions were amplified from genomic DNA by means of the immunoSEQ Assay, a bias-controlled multiplex PCR. The original methods were these. Within the assay, amplification of reference gene primers was used to estimate how many nucleated cells each sample contained. To quantify the absolute abundance of each unique TCRbeta CDR3 rearrangement, sequence reads were collapsed and filtered. For each sample, productive Simpson clonality was calculated as the square root of Simpson's diversity index over productive rearrangements. TCRdb provides this immuneACCESS table in a form limited to in-frame rearrangements. Some clones are lacking; in checked studies, under half of them reflect an unresolved V gene, and why the rest are absent is not known. V, J and clone size are those of that table, while D and trimming were read from the DNA. Counted in this sample were 200,000 or so clones; 87% of them appeared once. The top ten clones comprise around 7% of the sample.

Participants in the prospective study were aged 18 to 89 years, lived in about two dozen United States geographic areas, and enrolled through a virtual design. To assign participants to cohorts, the prospective study relied on clinical history that participants themselves reported in a screening survey and a study questionnaire. Mobile phlebotomists in the prospective study collected whole blood, serum and a nasopharyngeal or oropharyngeal swab from every participant. Prospective study participants could optionally give additional blood draws and questionnaires over a roughly 2-month period. Before DNA extraction, blood samples from the prospective study were shipped at room temperature or frozen. Overall study outcomes, separate from this receptor: The quantity of clinical and demographic metadata differed by source and by participant and was supplied without curation.

From a lookup of the germline V gene (reference sequence), CDR1 and CDR2 are SEHNR and FQNEAQ. The CDR3, cysteine through phenylalanine, is 14 amino acids long. The only DNA kept is the CDR3, 42 bases in frame from the first base. V loses 4 bases, J loses 4 bases, and the germline ends lie 11 bases apart. Recombination joined TRBV7-9 with TRBJ1-5; the D gene is not confidently resolved. Source material: PBMCs or T cells enriched from blood (not recorded which). This TCR was recovered from a man younger than 45 in a cohort exposed to, infected with or recovered from COVID-19 (not recorded which). The CDR3 is CASSSYTGNQPQHF. The DNA sequence reads TGTGCCAGCAGCTCCTACACGGGGAATCAGCCCCAGCATTTT.